The 5 T cell receptor beta chains in this list originate from one sample, sequenced in a study of tumor and adjacent non-tumor tissue in lung cancer. This sample's RNA came from whole unsorted tissue. This non-tumor lung sample came from over 3 cm beyond the tumor edge. A modified ARM-PCR protocol with three rounds of nested PCR amplified TCRbeta. TCRdb called the multiplex PCR reads again in MiXCR, with one record for every CDR3 protein. The sample records approximately 100,000 distinct CDR3 sequences, roughly two thirds being singletons. Input material: distant non-tumor lung tissue. The origin of the receptors is a man aged 25-45 years with non-small cell lung cancer.

There are many counts of this clonotype. The chain links TRBV12-5 to TRBJ2-7, with D perhaps TRBD1 or TRBD2 (6 bases each). Trimming stripped 1 base from V and 6 bases from J, with 10 bases between. The germline CDR1 and CDR2 sequences are LGHNT and FRNRAP. The CDR3 sequence is 13 residues long. The CDR3 DNA reads TGTGCTAGTGGTTTGGGGGGGGCGTCCGAGCAGTACTTC. It codes for CASGLGGASEQYF.

Remarks on this clonotype: It may be a read error: a sequence one base away is much more abundant. The V call is TRBV5-6, the J call TRBJ2-1; tentatively, D is TRBD2 (5 bases). The CDR3 sequence is 11 residues long. In germline, CDR1 is SGHDT, CDR2 YYEEEE. The CDR3 region is CVSSVSAKKFF. CDR3 nucleotides: TGTGTCAGCAGCGTTAGCGCGAAGAAGTTCTTC. Complete variable domain (other parts from reference TRBV5-6 and TRBJ2-1): DAGVTQSPTHLIKTRGQQVTLRCSPKSGHDTVSWYQQALGQGPQFIFQYYEEEERQRGNFPDRFSGHQFPNYSSELNVNALLLGDSALYLCVSSVSAKKFFGPGTRLTVL.

In this sample, this clonotype turned up once. Sequence at one end of the junction differs from germline and may be a read error. The rearrangement joins TRBV5-6 to TRBJ1-6; D call uncertain. CDR3 length equals 14 residues. The germline V gene has CDR1 SGHDT and CDR2 YYEEEE. The CDR3 region is CASRLEGGNSPIHF. Written as DNA, the CDR3 is TGTGCCAGCAGGTTGGAGGGCGGCAATTCACCCATCCACTTT.

Details on this clonotype: A much larger clone lies one base from this, so it may be a read error. V gene TRBV6-5 combines with J gene TRBJ1-1; TRBD1 is a possible D gene (5 bases). CDR1 is MNHEY and CDR2 is SVGAGI in the germline V gene. Trimming left V 7 bases short and J 2 bases short, with 17 bases between. The CDR3 runs to 15 residues. The CDR3: CASITGTNVNTEAFF. The CDR3 DNA reads as TGTGCCAGCATCACGGGGACCAACGTAAACACTGAAGCTTTCTTT.

This clonotype has only a few counts. The conserved closing phenylalanine or tryptophan is absent in this CDR3, likely reflecting a read error. The rearrangement links TRBV6-1 to TRBJ2-7; D gene uncertain. The CDR3 totals 13 residues. Germline loops: CDR1 MNHNS, CDR2 SASEGT. Trimming shortened V by 6 bases and J by 2 bases, and 11 bases separated the two germline ends. The CDR3 loop reads CASSREETYEQYL. The CDR3, as DNA: TGTGCCAGCAGCCGTGAGGAAACCTACGAGCAGTACCTC.